The 31 T cell receptor beta chains below were found in one sample sequenced in a study of technical replicates of blood from several donors. Sequenced by immunoSEQ multiplex PCR; TCRdb stores in-frame clones only, minus some. This sample has under 20,000 clones, with roughly 83% found just once. The sample was PBMCs. Receptors originate from a human donor in good health.

The chain combines TRBV25-1 with TRBJ1-1; 9 bases fit TRBD1. CDR3 length equals 16 residues. Germline V gene data show CDR1 as MGHDK and CDR2 as SYGVNS. After removal of 5 bases from V and 1 base from J, the junction contained 8 bases not matched to a gene. In DNA, the CDR3 is TGTGCCAGCAGTCAAGGACAGGGGTGGCGGAACACTGAAGCTTTCTTT. This sequence encodes CASSQGQGWRNTEAFF.

The chain employs TRBV4-1 and TRBJ2-6; perhaps TRBD1 as D (6 bases). The V and J ends lost 0 bases and 4 bases respectively, with 16 bases between them. CDR1 is MGHRA, CDR2 YSYEKL, per germline. The CDR3 runs to 18 residues. CDR3 sequence reads: CASSQDPRQGLGANVLTF. As DNA, the CDR3 is TGCGCCAGCAGCCAAGATCCACGTCAGGGGTTAGGGGCCAACGTCCTGACTTTC.

The chain has TRBV6-5 and TRBJ1-2, with D maybe TRBD1 (5 bases). V was trimmed by 7 bases and J by 3 bases, leaving 12 bases between them. The germline V gene has CDR1 MNHEY and CDR2 SVGAGI. The CDR3 length is 13 residues. In DNA, the CDR3 is TGTGCCAGCACCCCAGGGTTGTACTATGGCTACACCTTC. Amino acids: CASTPGLYYGYTF.

This chain joins TRBV4-1 and TRBJ1-5; a weak D match, TRBD1 (5 bases). The CDR3 has 18 residues. Trimming took 0 bases from V and 9 from J, leaving 24 bases between them. CDR1 is MGHRA and CDR2 is YSYEKL in the germline V gene. The CDR3 here is CASSQEAYVRVGLWPQHF. CDR3 DNA sequence: TGCGCCAGCAGCCAAGAGGCTTACGTCAGGGTCGGCCTGTGGCCCCAGCATTTT.

The chain carries TRBV5-1 and TRBJ1-1; a possible D gene is TRBD1 (5 bases). CDR1 is SGHRS, CDR2 YFSETQ, per germline. The CDR3 runs to 13 residues. With 0 bases removed from V and 7 bases from J, the gap between germline ends came to 10 bases. The CDR3 DNA reads TGCGCCAGCAGCTTGGAGACAGCTAGTGAAGCTTTCTTT. Translating gives CASSLETASEAFF. Filled out from reference TRBV5-1 and TRBJ1-1, the complete variable domain reads KAGVTQTPRYLIKTRGQQVTLSCSPISGHRSVSWYQQTPGQGLQFLFEYFSETQRNKGNFPGRFSGRQFSNSRSEMNVSTLELGDSALYLCASSLETASEAFFGQGTRLTVV.

The J gene is TRBJ2-1, the V gene TRBV14, with 8 positions matching TRBD2. Trimming cost V 8 bases and J 4 bases; bases outside gene matches: 4. This CDR3 comprises 13 residues. CDR1 and CDR2 (germline): SGHDN, FVKESK. The CDR3 sequence: CASRASGYNEQFF. The DNA of the CDR3 is TGTGCCAGCCGCGCTAGCGGGTACAATGAGCAGTTCTTC.

This clone was detected once. The chain combines TRBV7-9 with TRBJ2-3; a possible D gene is TRBD2 (6 bases). The CDR3 is made up of 17 amino acids. V was cut by 11 bases and J by 2 bases, with 26 bases left in between. Germline V lookup: CDR1 SEHNR, CDR2 FQNEAQ (reference sequence). The CDR3 region has the DNA TGTGCCTCGGGGGAAAGAAGGACCCAGGCCCACACAGATACGCAGTATTTT. It codes for CASGERRTQAHTDTQYF.

This clone was found once. The genes are TRBV27 and TRBJ2-5; 9 bases map to TRBD2. The CDR3 spans 16 residues. Germline loops: CDR1 MNHEY, CDR2 SMNVEV (reference sequence). After removal of 5 bases from V and 5 bases from J, the junction contained 12 bases not matched to a gene. CDR3 loop: CASSPMGAGGWETQYF. DNA for the CDR3: TGTGCCAGCAGTCCGATGGGAGCGGGAGGTTGGGAGACCCAGTACTTC.

This rearrangement joins TRBV11-2 to TRBJ2-7; D possibly corresponds to TRBD1 (6 bases). This CDR3 is built from 15 residues. Germline V gene lookup returns CDR1 SGHAT and CDR2 FQNNGV. V was clipped by 2 bases and J by 0 bases, with 11 bases between them. CDR3 nucleotides: TGTGCCAGCAGCTTAATTTCAGGGGCCTCCTACGAGCAGTACTTC. Translated: CASSLISGASYEQYF.

The chain employs TRBV30 and TRBJ1-5, with 7 bases identical to TRBD1. This CDR3 is built from 13 residues. Germline V gene sequence: CDR1 GTSNPN, CDR2 SVGIG (reference sequence). With 1 base clipped from V and 9 bases from J, the junction kept 6 bases outside the gene matches. The CDR3: CAWSGQGEGPQHF. CDR3 DNA: TGTGCCTGGAGTGGACAGGGTGAGGGGCCCCAGCATTTT.

The rearrangement joins TRBV6-1 to TRBJ2-7, with TRBD2 as a possible D gene (5 bases). With 2 bases removed from V and 6 bases from J, the gap between germline ends came to 17 bases. Germline V gives CDR1 MNHNS, CDR2 SASEGT. CDR3 length equals 15 residues. CDR3 sequence (DNA): TGTGCCAGCAGTGAAAGGTCAACGGAGGTGGGCGAGCAGTACTTC. This translates into CASSERSTEVGEQYF.

This chain connects TRBV2 to TRBJ1-5, with D maybe TRBD1 (5 bases). The germline V gene has CDR1 SNHLY and CDR2 FYNNEI. Between the trimmed V and J ends, which lost 8 bases and 2 bases, there was a span of 13 bases. The CDR3 sequence is 14 residues long. The DNA for the CDR3 is TGTGCCAGCCGTGTTAGGGGTGGCAATCAGCCCCAGCATTTT. Translating gives CASRVRGGNQPQHF.

The chain carries TRBV19 and TRBJ1-4; TRBD1 matches 12 bases. The CDR3 is 14 residues long. CDR1 is LNHDA, CDR2 SQIVND, per germline (reference sequence). J was trimmed by 8 bases and V by 8 bases; bases with no gene match: 6. The CDR3 region has the DNA TGTGCCAGTTCTACCGGGACAGGGGGCGAAAAACTGTTTTTT. The encoded protein is CASSTGTGGEKLFF. The full variable domain, completed using reference TRBV19 and TRBJ1-4, is DGGITQSPKYLFRKEGQNVTLSCEQNLNHDAMYWYRQDPGQGLRLIYYSQIVNDFQKGDIAEGYSVSREKKESFPLTVTSAQKNPTAFYLCASSTGTGGEKLFFGSGTQLSVL.

CDR3 bases: TGTGCCAGCCTTAGCGGGAGTTTCTCCCCCGAGCAGTACTTC. Its protein product is CASLSGSFSPEQYF. V and J are TRBV28 and TRBJ2-7; TRBD2 matches at 9 bases. Germline assignment: CDR1 MDHEN and CDR2 SYDVKM. This CDR3 spans 14 amino acids. J gave up 6 bases and V 8 bases, and 11 bases lay outside the gene matches.

CDR3 residues: CASSARGRTSTDTQYF. The CDR3 nucleotides read TGTGCCAGCAGCGCCCGCGGCAGGACTAGCACAGATACGCAGTATTTT. The chain couples TRBV5-6 to TRBJ2-3; D is perhaps TRBD2 (5 bases). Deletions cut 4 bases from V and 0 bases from J, with 15 bases between. Germline V lookup: CDR1 SGHDT, CDR2 YYEEEE. This CDR3 spans 16 amino acids.

This clone has just one count. The chain is built from TRBV5-6 and TRBJ1-1; D ambiguous. Germline V CDR1 and CDR2: SGHDT, YYEEEE. There are 15 residues in the CDR3. V gave up 0 bases and J gave up 7 bases, with 16 bases separating them. In DNA, the CDR3 is TGTGCCAGCAGCTTGGCGATGTCCGGAGCAAATGAAGCTTTCTTT. It translates to CASSLAMSGANEAFF.

This clone was counted a few times. The chain uses TRBV6-1 and TRBJ1-2; a possible D gene is TRBD1 (5 bases). CDR1 is MNHNS and CDR2 is SASEGT in the germline V gene. Trimming removed 6 bases at V and 9 bases at J, with 14 bases between. The CDR3 is 12 residues long. The CDR3 region is CASRDTASSYTF. The CDR3 DNA reads TGTGCCAGCAGGGACACAGCTTCCAGCTACACCTTC.

The V gene is TRBV6-5, the J gene TRBJ1-3; D may be TRBD1 (6 bases). This CDR3 comprises 15 residues. Trimming stripped 6 bases from V and 0 bases from J, with 12 bases between. Germline V gene lookup returns CDR1 MNHEY and CDR2 SVGAGI. In DNA form, the CDR3 reads TGTGCCAGCAGCCAAACAGGGATCTCTGGAAACACCATATATTTT. This translates into CASSQTGISGNTIYF.

V usage is TRBV7-6 and J usage is TRBJ2-3; 12 bases align to TRBD2. Germline V gene lookup returns CDR1 SGHVS and CDR2 FNYEAQ. The CDR3 has 15 residues. After removal of 5 bases from V and 3 bases from J, the junction contained 3 bases not matched to a gene. CDR3: CASSATSGGTDTQYF. DNA for the CDR3: TGTGCCAGCAGCGCGACTAGCGGGGGAACAGATACGCAGTATTTT.

In this sample, this clone turned up once. The CDR3 sequence is CASSIRTDYEQYF. Written as DNA, the CDR3 is TGTGCCAGTAGTATTAGGACTGACTACGAGCAGTACTTC. V and J are TRBV19 and TRBJ2-7, with a tentative D call TRBD2 (5 bases). V lost 3 bases and J 3 bases, leaving 9 bases between the germline ends. Germline V gene data show CDR1 as LNHDA and CDR2 as SQIVND (reference sequence). CDR3 length equals 13 residues.

This clone was detected once. The V call is TRBV4-1, the J call TRBJ1-5; unclear D gene. This CDR3 has 13 amino acids. V shed 1 base and J shed 5 bases, with 6 bases lying between them. In germline, CDR1 is MGHRA, CDR2 YSYEKL. The CDR3 nucleotides are TGCGCCAGCAGCCAAGCGAGGGATCAGCCCCAGCATTTT. Protein product: CASSQARDQPQHF.

This clone is a singleton in its sample. The V and J genes are TRBV7-9 and TRBJ2-1, with D tentatively TRBD2 (7 bases). The CDR3 extends over 15 amino acids. Trimming shortened V by 2 bases and J by 9 bases, and 17 bases separated the two germline ends. CDR1 is SEHNR and CDR2 is FQNEAQ in the germline V gene (reference sequence). The CDR3 DNA reads TGTGCCAGCAGCTTATCTAGGGGGAGGGGCGGTGAGCAGTTCTTC. This translates into CASSLSRGRGGEQFF.

V is TRBV2 and J is TRBJ2-7, with 15 bases that match TRBD2. Losses at the gene ends were 2 bases for V and 0 bases for J; bases not matched to a gene: 11. CDR3 length: 20 residues. CDR1 SNHLY and CDR2 FYNNEI come from the germline V gene. The CDR3 nucleotides read TGTGCCAGCAGTGAACCGGAAGGACTAGCGGGAGGGCCTATCTCCTACGAGCAGTACTTC. Amino acids: CASSEPEGLAGGPISYEQYF.

The V and J genes are TRBV30 and TRBJ1-5; 10 nucleotides line up with TRBD1. J was trimmed by 6 bases and V by 4 bases; bases with no gene match: 3. CDR1 GTSNPN and CDR2 SVGIG come from the germline V gene (reference sequence). This CDR3 is 13 amino acids long. The CDR3 DNA follows: TGTGCCTGGAAGGGACAGGGGTTTCAGCCCCAGCATTTT. Its protein is CAWKGQGFQPQHF.

This chain uses TRBV7-2 with TRBJ2-2; TRBD1 is a possible D gene (6 bases). Trimming left V 5 bases short and J 6 bases short, with 16 bases between. Germline CDR1 reads SGHTA; CDR2 reads FQGNSA. The CDR3 sequence is 15 residues long. The CDR3, as DNA: TGTGCCAGCAGCCAGGGGACCATCTTTGCCGGGGAGCTGTTTTTT. Translation gives CASSQGTIFAGELFF.

V gene TRBV10-3 combines with J gene TRBJ2-7, with 10 bases that match TRBD2. The germline V gene has CDR1 ENHRY and CDR2 SYGVKD. The CDR3 has 15 residues. Germline trimming cut 7 bases from V and 2 bases from J; bases unmatched to any gene: 8. This chain's CDR3 is CAIMASGRDPYEQYF. In DNA form, the CDR3 reads TGTGCCATCATGGCTAGCGGGAGAGACCCCTACGAGCAGTACTTC.

This clone appeared once. The rearrangement uses TRBV19 and TRBJ2-3; 7 nucleotides align to TRBD2. J lost 4 bases, V lost 4 bases, and 17 bases had no gene match. The CDR3 length is 18 residues. Germline CDR1 reads LNHDA; CDR2 reads SQIVND (reference sequence). CDR3 bases: TGTGCCAGTAGTACGACATACCACCCGGGACTACAATCAGATACGCAGTATTTT. Its protein is CASSTTYHPGLQSDTQYF. The full variable domain, its missing parts supplied by reference TRBV19 and TRBJ2-3, is DGGITQSPKYLFRKEGQNVTLSCEQNLNHDAMYWYRQDPGQGLRLIYYSQIVNDFQKGDIAEGYSVSREKKESFPLTVTSAQKNPTAFYLCASSTTYHPGLQSDTQYFGPGTRLTVL.

The chain employs TRBV21-1 and TRBJ2-7; no DNA check was done on the table's D call, TRBD1. TRBV21-1 represents a pseudogene. The length of the CDR3 is 15 residues. The CDR3 sequence: CASSPPGETGGEQYF. The DNA of the CDR3 is TGTGCCAGCAGCCCACCCGGGGAGACAGGGGGCGAGCAGTACTTC.

The chain uses TRBV28 and TRBJ1-4, with D possibly matching TRBD1 (5 bases). The CDR3 extends over 15 amino acids. Germline loops: CDR1 MDHEN, CDR2 SYDVKM. Trimming removed 2 bases from V and 4 bases from J, with 11 bases in between. The DNA for the CDR3 is TGTGCCAGCAGTTTAGGGGGAGGTATTAATGAAAAACTGTTTTTT. Protein sequence: CASSLGGGINEKLFF.

The CDR3 sequence is CASSKGDYGYTF. DNA for the CDR3: TGTGCCAGTAGTAAGGGGGACTATGGCTACACCTTC. The V gene is TRBV19, the J gene TRBJ1-2, with D possibly TRBD1 on 6 matching bases. V was clipped by 4 bases and J by 3 bases, with 6 bases between them. Germline CDR1 and CDR2: LNHDA and SQIVND (reference sequence). The CDR3 covers 12 residues.

The rearrangement joins TRBV15 to TRBJ1-5, with a possible D match to TRBD1 (6 bases). In germline, CDR1 is LNHNV, CDR2 YYDKDF (reference sequence). V was clipped by 1 base and J by 6 bases, with 10 bases between them. The CDR3 has 14 amino acids. The CDR3, as DNA: TGTGCCACCAGCAGAGCACAGGGCTTTCAGCCCCAGCATTTT. Protein sequence: CATSRAQGFQPQHF. Filled out from reference TRBV15 and TRBJ1-5, the complete variable domain reads DAMVIQNPRYQVTQFGKPVTLSCSQTLNHNVMYWYQQKSSQAPKLLFHYYDKDFNNEADTPDNFQSRRPNTSFCFLDIRSPGLGDTAMYLCATSRAQGFQPQHFGDGTRLSIL.